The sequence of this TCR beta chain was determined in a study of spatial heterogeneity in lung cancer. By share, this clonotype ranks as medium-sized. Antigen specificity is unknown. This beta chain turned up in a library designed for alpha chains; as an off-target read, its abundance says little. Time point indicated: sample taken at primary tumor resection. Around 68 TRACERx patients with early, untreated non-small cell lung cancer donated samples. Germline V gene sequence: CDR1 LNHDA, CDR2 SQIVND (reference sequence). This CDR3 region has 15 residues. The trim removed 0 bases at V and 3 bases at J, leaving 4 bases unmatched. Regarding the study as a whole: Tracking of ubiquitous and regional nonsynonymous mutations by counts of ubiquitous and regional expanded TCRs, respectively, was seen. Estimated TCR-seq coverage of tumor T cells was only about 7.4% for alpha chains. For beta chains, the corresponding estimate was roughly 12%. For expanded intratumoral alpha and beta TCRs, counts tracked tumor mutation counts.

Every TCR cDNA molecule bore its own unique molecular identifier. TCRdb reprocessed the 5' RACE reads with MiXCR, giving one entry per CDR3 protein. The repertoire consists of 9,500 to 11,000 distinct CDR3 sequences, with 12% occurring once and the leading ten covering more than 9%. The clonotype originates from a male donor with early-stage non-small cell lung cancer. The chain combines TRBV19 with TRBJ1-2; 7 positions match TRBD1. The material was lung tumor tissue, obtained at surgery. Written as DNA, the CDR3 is TGTGCCAGTAGTATAGACAGGGGGACCTACTATGGCTACACCTTC. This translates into CASSIDRGTYYGYTF. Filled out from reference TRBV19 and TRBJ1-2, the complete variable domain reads DGGITQSPKYLFRKEGQNVTLSCEQNLNHDAMYWYRQDPGQGLRLIYYSQIVNDFQKGDIAEGYSVSREKKESFPLTVTSAQKNPTAFYLCASSIDRGTYYGYTFGSGTRLTVV.